This T cell receptor (beta chain) derives from a study of blood T cell repertoires in COVID-19. At the level of the study: PBMCs, B-cell-depleted T cells, or T cells provided the cDNA or gDNA that made up the material.

Trimming removed 5 bases from V and 0 bases from J; junction bases left unmatched: 16. This CDR3 region has 20 residues. The germline V gene has CDR1 SGHNT and CDR2 YENEEA. Generated by immunoSEQ multiplex PCR, the TCRdb table keeps only in-frame clones and is missing some. The sample carries around 150,000 clones, just over 90% recorded once. Sequencing input: peripheral blood. The TCR was taken from a woman aged 55-69 years with COVID-19, enrolled during active disease. The chain employs TRBV11-3 and TRBJ1-4, with TRBD1 matching over 9 bases. As DNA, the CDR3 is TGTGCCAGCAGCCTCGGGGGACAGGGCCTGGGGCCCTCAACTAATGAAAAACTGTTTTTT. Its protein product is CASSLGGQGLGPSTNEKLFF.